This record concerns one T cell receptor beta chain sequence. CDR1 and CDR2 (germline): LNHDA, SQIVND (reference sequence). The CDR3 totals 14 residues. V lost 6 bases and J 4 bases, leaving 15 bases between the germline ends. The data were taken from a study of CD8+CD57+ T cells in acquired aplastic anemia. TCR beta VDJ and CDR3 were profiled, and genomic DNA was the template. TCRdb redid the calling of the reads with MiXCR, one entry per CDR3 protein. The sample has some 170,000 distinct CDR3 sequences, roughly 48% seen once. Individuals selected for sequencing had exhibited CD8+CD57+ cell expansion on flow cytometry.

This TCR was sampled from a human donor with aplastic anemia. This sequence joins TRBV19 and TRBJ1-1; D is uncertain. The sequencing sample was made of sorted CD4+, CD8+, or CD8+CD57+ T cells (not recorded which) from PBMCs. In nucleotides, the CDR3 is TGTGCCAGTAGGGATCCCAGAAACTTCACTGAAGCTTTCTTT. The encoded protein is CASRDPRNFTEAFF.